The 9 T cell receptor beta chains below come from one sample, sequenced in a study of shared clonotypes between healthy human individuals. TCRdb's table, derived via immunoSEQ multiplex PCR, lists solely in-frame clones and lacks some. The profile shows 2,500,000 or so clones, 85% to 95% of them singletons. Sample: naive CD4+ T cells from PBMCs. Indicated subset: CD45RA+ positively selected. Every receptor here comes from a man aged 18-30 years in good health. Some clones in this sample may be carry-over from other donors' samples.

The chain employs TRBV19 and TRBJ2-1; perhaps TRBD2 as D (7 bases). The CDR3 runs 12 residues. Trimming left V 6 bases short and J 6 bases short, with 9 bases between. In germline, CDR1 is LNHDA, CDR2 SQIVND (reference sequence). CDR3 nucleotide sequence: TGTGCCAGTAGACGGGGGGCCAATGAGCAGTTCTTC. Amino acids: CASRRGANEQFF.

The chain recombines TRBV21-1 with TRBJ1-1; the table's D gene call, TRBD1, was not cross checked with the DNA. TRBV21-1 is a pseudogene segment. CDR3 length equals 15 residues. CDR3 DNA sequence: TGTGCCAGCAGCAAAGGGGGACAGTGGGTCACTGAAGCTTTCTTT. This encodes CASSKGGQWVTEAFF.

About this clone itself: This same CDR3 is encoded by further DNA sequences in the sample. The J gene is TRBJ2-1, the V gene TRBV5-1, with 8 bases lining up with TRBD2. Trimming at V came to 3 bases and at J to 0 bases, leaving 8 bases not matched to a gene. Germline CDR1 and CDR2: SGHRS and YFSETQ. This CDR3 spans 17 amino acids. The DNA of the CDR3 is TGCGCCAGCAGCTCTGGGTCCGGGACTAGCTCCTACAATGAGCAGTTCTTC. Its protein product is CASSSGSGTSSYNEQFF. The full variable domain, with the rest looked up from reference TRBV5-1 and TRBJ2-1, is KAGVTQTPRYLIKTRGQQVTLSCSPISGHRSVSWYQQTPGQGLQFLFEYFSETQRNKGNFPGRFSGRQFSNSRSEMNVSTLELGDSALYLCASSSGSGTSSYNEQFFGPGTRLTVL.

This chain's CDR3 is CASRISGSGETQYF. CDR3 nucleotides: TGTGCCAGCAGAATTAGCGGGAGTGGTGAGACCCAGTACTTC. The chain joins TRBV6-6 to TRBJ2-5, with 9 bases fitting TRBD2. CDR3 size: 14 residues. The germline CDR1 and CDR2 sequences are MNHNY and SVGAGI (reference sequence). The V gene end was trimmed by 6 bases and the J gene end by 5 bases; junction bases not matched to a gene: 7.

The CDR3 here is CASSSQTGVTYEQYF. The CDR3 DNA is TGTGCCAGCAGCTCACAGACAGGGGTAACCTACGAGCAGTACTTC. V gene TRBV7-2 combines with J gene TRBJ2-7; TRBD1 matches 8 bases. After removal of 4 bases from V and 2 bases from J, the junction contained 7 bases not matched to a gene. CDR3 size: 15 residues. CDR1 and CDR2 (germline): SGHTA, FQGNSA. The full variable domain, its missing parts supplied by reference TRBV7-2 and TRBJ2-7, is GAGVSQSPSNKVTEKGKDVELRCDPISGHTALYWYRQSLGQGLEFLIYFQGNSAPDKSGLPSDRFSAERTGGSVSTLTIQRTQQEDSAVYLCASSSQTGVTYEQYFGPGTRLTVT.

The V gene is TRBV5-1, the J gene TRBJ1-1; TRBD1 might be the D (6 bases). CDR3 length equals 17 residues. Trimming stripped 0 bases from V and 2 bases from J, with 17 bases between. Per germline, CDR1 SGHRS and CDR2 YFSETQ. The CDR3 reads CASSLDDRSYINTEAFF. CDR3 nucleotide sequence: TGCGCCAGCAGCTTGGACGACAGGAGCTACATTAACACTGAAGCTTTCTTT.

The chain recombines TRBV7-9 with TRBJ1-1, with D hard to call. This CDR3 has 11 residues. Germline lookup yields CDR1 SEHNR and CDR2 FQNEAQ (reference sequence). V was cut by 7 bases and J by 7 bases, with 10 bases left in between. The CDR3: CASIPGVEAFF. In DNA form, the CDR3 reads TGTGCCAGCATCCCCGGTGTTGAAGCTTTCTTT. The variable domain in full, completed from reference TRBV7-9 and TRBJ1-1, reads DTGVSQNPRHKITKRGQNVTFRCDPISEHNRLYWYRQTLGQGPEFLTYFQNEAQLEKSRLLSDRFSAERPKGSFSTLEIQRTEQGDSAMYLCASIPGVEAFFGQGTRLTVV.

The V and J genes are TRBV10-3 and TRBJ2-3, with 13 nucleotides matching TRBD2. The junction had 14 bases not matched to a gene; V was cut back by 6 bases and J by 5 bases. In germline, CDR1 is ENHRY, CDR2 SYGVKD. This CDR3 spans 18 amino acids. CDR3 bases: TGTGCCATCAGGACAACCCCTGGACTAGCGGGAGTCCTAGATACGCAGTATTTT. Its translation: CAIRTTPGLAGVLDTQYF.

CDR3 sequence reads: CASARRVPYEQYF. The CDR3 DNA is TGTGCCAGCGCCCGCCGGGTTCCCTACGAGCAGTACTTC. The chain recombines TRBV28 with TRBJ2-7; D remains ambiguous. Germline assignment: CDR1 MDHEN and CDR2 SYDVKM. V was shortened by 8 bases and J by 2 bases, with 13 bases between the two germline ends. This CDR3 is 13 amino acids long.